A single count supports the clone carrying this T cell receptor beta chain. V lost 4 bases and J lost 0; bases outside the gene matches: 3. The CDR3 runs 15 residues. Germline V lookup: CDR1 MGHRA, CDR2 YSYEKL. This sample is part of a study of T cell repertoires in ileal Crohn's disease. Study overall: Approximately 35% were active smokers at surgery; median disease duration was approximately 8.5 years.

Sequencing used immunoSEQ multiplex PCR; TCRdb keeps in-frame clones, though not all of them. The table has 15,000 or so clones, approximately 94% seen once; the top ten hold 3.4%. The sequenced sample was ileal tissue. This chain uses TRBV4-1 with TRBJ2-5, with 9 nucleotides matching TRBD2. This receptor was identified in an adult with Crohn's disease. CDR3 sequence reads: CASSLRLADQETQYF. The CDR3 bases are TGCGCCAGCAGCCTCCGACTAGCGGACCAAGAGACCCAGTACTTC.